One sample yielded the 28 T cell receptor beta chains listed below, sequenced in a study of shared clonotypes between healthy human individuals. The method was immunoSEQ multiplex PCR; TCRdb's version includes in-frame clones alone and lacks a portion of them. The top ten clones hold around 0.13% of a sample with around 2.3 million clones, approximately 96% of them seen once. Sequencing used naive CD4+ T cells sorted from blood. Indicated subset: CD45RA+ positively selected. These receptors were taken from a young man in good health.

The chain joins TRBV2 to TRBJ2-5; no clear D gene. Germline CDR1 reads SNHLY; CDR2 reads FYNNEI. Trimming removed 6 bases from V and 2 bases from J, with 13 bases in between. The CDR3 loop spans 14 amino acids. CDR3 bases: TGTGCCAGCAGGAGGCAGGTTCCACAAGAGACCCAGTACTTC. This gives the protein CASRRQVPQETQYF.

The chain carries TRBV19 and TRBJ2-5; D is unresolved. There are 14 residues in the CDR3. V was cut by 6 bases and J by 1 base, with 12 bases left in between. CDR1 and CDR2 (germline): LNHDA, SQIVND (reference sequence). The CDR3 sequence is CASSRNGIQETQYF. DNA for the CDR3: TGTGCCAGTAGCCGGAATGGGATCCAAGAGACCCAGTACTTC.

The chain links TRBV30 to TRBJ2-2; D remains ambiguous. V lost 3 bases, J lost 9 bases, and 11 bases lay in between. Germline CDR1 is GTSNPN and CDR2 is SVGIG (reference sequence). The CDR3 covers 12 residues. CDR3 protein: CAWRGSFRELFF. CDR3 nucleotide sequence: TGTGCCTGGAGGGGCTCTTTTAGGGAGCTGTTTTTT.

The V gene is TRBV19, the J gene TRBJ1-1; a possible D gene is TRBD1 (5 bases). CDR3 length: 13 residues. The V and J ends lost 7 bases and 0 bases respectively, with 9 bases between them. Germline assignment: CDR1 LNHDA and CDR2 SQIVND (reference sequence). CDR3 nucleotides: TGTGCCAGTACAGGGATGATGAACACTGAAGCTTTCTTT. Protein: CASTGMMNTEAFF.

The V and J genes are TRBV28 and TRBJ1-2, with 8 nucleotides matching TRBD1. J lost 5 bases, V lost 3 bases, and 11 bases had no gene match. Germline V gene lookup returns CDR1 MDHEN and CDR2 SYDVKM. The CDR3 totals 16 residues. CDR3: CASSLPTGTGVYGYTF. In nucleotides, the CDR3 is TGTGCCAGCAGTTTGCCTACCGGGACAGGAGTTTATGGCTACACCTTC.

This chain connects TRBV6-1 to TRBJ2-3, with D possibly being TRBD1 (6 bases). This CDR3 is built from 14 residues. The V end was cut by 6 bases, the J end by 2 bases, with 12 bases between. Germline V gene sequence: CDR1 MNHNS, CDR2 SASEGT. CDR3 amino acids: CASRSGALTDTQYF. CDR3 sequence (DNA): TGTGCCAGCAGATCAGGGGCCCTCACAGATACGCAGTATTTT.

The chain couples TRBV7-6 to TRBJ1-1; D is perhaps TRBD1 (5 bases). V was pared by 4 bases and J by 2 bases, with 8 bases between. Germline lookup yields CDR1 SGHVS and CDR2 FNYEAQ. The CDR3 sequence is 13 residues long. DNA of the CDR3: TGTGCCAGCAGCTCCGACAGTAACACTGAAGCTTTCTTT. Residues: CASSSDSNTEAFF.

This clone was counted once. This sequence joins TRBV28 and TRBJ1-1, with 8 bases that match TRBD1. The germline V gene has CDR1 MDHEN and CDR2 SYDVKM. The CDR3 runs 14 residues. The V segment lost 0 bases and the J segment 7 bases; nucleotides outside the gene matches: 4. The CDR3 reads CASSLWVGQGEAFF. The CDR3 DNA sequence: TGTGCCAGCAGTTTATGGGTTGGACAGGGTGAAGCTTTCTTT.

This clone was detected only once. CDR3 in DNA: TGCGCCAGCAGCACTACAGGGGGCACCACTGAAGCTTTCTTT. Encoded protein: CASSTTGGTTEAFF. This chain connects TRBV5-1 to TRBJ1-1; 9 bases match TRBD1. V was pared by 4 bases and J by 4 bases, with 5 bases of the junction left unmatched. The CDR3 totals 14 residues. Per the germline V gene, CDR1 is SGHRS and CDR2 is YFSETQ.

The CDR3 DNA sequence: TGCGCCAGCAGCCCGATCACAGGGAGGCCTCCTGAAGCTTTCTTT. This translates into CASSPITGRPPEAFF. The rearrangement links TRBV5-1 to TRBJ1-1, with D perhaps matching TRBD1 (6 bases). Germline V gene data show CDR1 as SGHRS and CDR2 as YFSETQ. Trimming pared 4 bases from V and 6 bases from J, leaving 19 bases between. The CDR3 spans 15 residues.

The chain joins TRBV27 to TRBJ1-6; 8 bases map to TRBD1. Germline V gives CDR1 MNHEY, CDR2 SMNVEV (reference sequence). This CDR3 is 14 amino acids long. The J segment lost 10 bases and the V segment lost 7 bases, leaving 9 bases of the junction unmatched. The CDR3 sequence is CASTADRESSPLHF. DNA for the CDR3: TGTGCCAGCACCGCGGACAGGGAGTCCTCACCCCTCCACTTT.

Remarks on this clone: Distinct nucleotide sequences in the sample also encode this CDR3. The V and J genes are TRBV18 and TRBJ1-4; D unclear. CDR1 and CDR2 from the germline V gene are KGHSH and LQKENI. The CDR3 covers 13 residues. V lost 4 bases to trimming and J lost 4 bases, with 7 bases between them. DNA of the CDR3: TGTGCCAGCTCACTATATCTTAATGAAAAACTGTTTTTT. Amino acids: CASSLYLNEKLFF.

V gene TRBV10-3 combines with J gene TRBJ1-5; TRBD1 aligns across 7 bases. Trimming at V came to 0 bases and at J to 2 bases, leaving 1 base not matched to a gene. CDR1 and CDR2 (germline): ENHRY, SYGVKD. CDR3 size: 15 residues. In nucleotides, the CDR3 is TGTGCCATCAGTGAGTCCAGGGGGGGCAATCAGCCCCAGCATTTT. Translated: CAISESRGGNQPQHF.

The CDR3 spells CASSLGVANEKLFF. DNA of the CDR3: TGTGCCAGCAGCTTGGGAGTGGCTAATGAAAAACTGTTTTTT. The V and J genes are TRBV5-5 and TRBJ1-4; D call uncertain. Germline V lookup: CDR1 SGHKS, CDR2 YYEKEE (reference sequence). The V end lost 0 bases, the J end lost 3 bases, and 6 bases lay between the germline ends. This CDR3 region has 14 residues.

This chain joins TRBV10-3 and TRBJ2-3; 7 nucleotides align to TRBD1. V shed 6 bases, J shed 6 bases, and the junction held 9 bases outside the gene matches. The germline V gene has CDR1 ENHRY and CDR2 SYGVKD. The CDR3 runs 14 residues. CDR3 loop: CAIRGQYLGDTQYF. CDR3 nucleotide sequence: TGTGCCATCAGGGGACAGTATCTCGGGGATACGCAGTATTTT.

The chain couples TRBV2 to TRBJ2-7; the D is unclear. From germline, CDR1 is SNHLY and CDR2 FYNNEI. Trimming stripped 1 base from V and 2 bases from J, with 18 bases between. The CDR3 consists of 17 residues. This CDR3 is CASSEVNGPSSPYEQYF. In DNA form, the CDR3 reads TGTGCCAGCAGTGAAGTGAATGGCCCATCCTCGCCCTACGAGCAGTACTTC.

The chain is built from TRBV7-9 and TRBJ2-3, with TRBD2 identical over 14 bases. This CDR3 is built from 17 residues. Germline V gives CDR1 SEHNR, CDR2 FQNEAQ (reference sequence). The V and J ends lost 3 bases and 3 bases, in that order; junction bases with no gene match: 5. CDR3 protein: CASSLGTSGSGTDTQYF. CDR3 nucleotide sequence: TGTGCCAGCAGCTTGGGGACTAGCGGGAGTGGGACAGATACGCAGTATTTT.

The chain combines TRBV7-2 with TRBJ2-7; D uncertain. Germline assignment: CDR1 SGHTA and CDR2 FQGNSA. This CDR3 spans 15 amino acids. V lost 7 bases to trimming and J lost 0 bases, with 16 bases between them. The DNA of the CDR3 is TGTGCCAGCACCGCGCGGAGTCAGAACTCCTACGAGCAGTACTTC. Translated: CASTARSQNSYEQYF.

The rearrangement joins TRBV9 to TRBJ1-3; D is unclear. CDR1 and CDR2 from the germline V gene are SGDLS and YYNGEE. Trimming took off 4 bases at V and 0 bases at J, with 8 bases between the two ends. The CDR3 contains 14 residues. The CDR3 region is CASSPWISGNTIYF. The CDR3 DNA reads TGTGCCAGCAGCCCGTGGATCTCTGGAAACACCATATATTTT.

V is TRBV7-9 and J is TRBJ2-2, with TRBD1 identical over 7 bases. The trim removed 6 bases at V and 8 bases at J, leaving 18 bases unmatched. The CDR3 is 17 amino acids. Germline V gene sequence: CDR1 SEHNR, CDR2 FQNEAQ (reference sequence). Here the CDR3 DNA reads TGTGCCAGCAGGCCCGTCGGGACAGCCGCCAAACCTGGGGAGCTGTTTTTT. As protein: CASRPVGTAAKPGELFF.

The table lists this clone with a few counts. The chain links TRBV4-1 to TRBJ2-3; D ambiguous. CDR1 is MGHRA, CDR2 YSYEKL, per germline. V dropped 0 bases and J dropped 0 bases, with 4 bases sitting between them. The CDR3 loop spans 14 amino acids. The DNA of the CDR3 is TGCGCCAGCAGCCAAGAGGGTAGCACAGATACGCAGTATTTT. It specifies CASSQEGSTDTQYF.

The rearrangement uses TRBV10-1 and TRBJ2-3; either TRBD1 or TRBD2 may supply D (6 bases each). CDR3 size: 13 residues. The germline V gene has CDR1 WNHNN and CDR2 SYGVQD (reference sequence). Trimming shortened V by 6 bases and J by 2 bases, and 9 bases separated the two germline ends. CDR3 bases: TGCGCCAGCAGGCGGGACATCACAGATACGCAGTATTTT. Amino acids: CASRRDITDTQYF.

The V and J genes are TRBV9 and TRBJ2-1; a weak D match, TRBD2 (6 bases). Trimming pared 2 bases from V and 6 bases from J, leaving 15 bases between. The CDR3 has 15 residues. CDR1 and CDR2 (germline): SGDLS, YYNGEE. The CDR3, as DNA: TGTGCCAGCAGCGTGGGGGACCCGACTAGCAATGAGCAGTTCTTC. This sequence encodes CASSVGDPTSNEQFF. The whole variable domain, remainder taken from reference TRBV9 and TRBJ2-1, is DSGVTQTPKHLITATGQRVTLRCSPRSGDLSVYWYQQSLDQGLQFLIQYYNGEERAKGNILERFSAQQFPDLHSELNLSSLELGDSALYFCASSVGDPTSNEQFFGPGTRLTVL.

The chain employs TRBV12-5 and TRBJ2-7, with TRBD2 identical over 7 bases. Germline V gene data show CDR1 as LGHNT and CDR2 as FRNRAP. V shed 7 bases and J 5 bases; nucleotides not matched to a gene: 11. The CDR3 consists of 14 residues. The chain's CDR3 is CASATASGTHEQYF. The CDR3 coding sequence is TGTGCTAGTGCCACGGCGAGCGGGACCCACGAGCAGTACTTC. Full variable domain (outside the CDR3, taken from reference TRBV12-5 and TRBJ2-7): DARVTQTPRHKVTEMGQEVTMRCQPILGHNTVFWYRQTMMQGLELLAYFRNRAPLDDSGMPKDRFSAEMPDATLATLKIQPSEPRDSAVYFCASATASGTHEQYFGPGTRLTVT.

The chain employs TRBV10-3 and TRBJ1-2, with TRBD1 matching 7 bases. V trimming: 3 bases; J trimming: 14 bases; junction bases outside the gene matches: 18. The CDR3 consists of 15 residues. CDR1 and CDR2 from the germline V gene are ENHRY and SYGVKD. Written as DNA, the CDR3 is TGTGCCATCAGTGACGGGGAAACCAAACAGGGGAGGGAGACCTTC. Translating it yields CAISDGETKQGRETF.

The rearrangement links TRBV11-3 to TRBJ2-2; D may be TRBD1 (5 bases). The CDR3 is 17 amino acids. From germline, CDR1 is SGHNT and CDR2 YENEEA. Trimming stripped 5 bases from V and 3 bases from J, with 19 bases between. The CDR3 region has the DNA TGTGCCAGCAGCGAATCCTCAGTGGGGCGGTACACCGGGGAGCTGTTTTTT. It codes for CASSESSVGRYTGELFF.

The CDR3 DNA is TGTGCCAGCAGCCCCCGGGACAGCGGTATGAACACTGAAGCTTTCTTT. Protein sequence: CASSPRDSGMNTEAFF. The chain couples TRBV5-6 to TRBJ1-1; TRBD1 matches at 7 bases. The CDR3 sequence is 16 residues long. The germline gives CDR1 SGHDT, CDR2 YYEEEE. Trimming cost V 4 bases and J 0 bases; bases outside gene matches: 9.

The V call is TRBV18, the J call TRBJ2-5; either TRBD1 or TRBD2 may fit D (6 bases each). There are 13 residues in the CDR3. The V end was cut by 4 bases, the J end by 5 bases, with 11 bases between. CDR1 is KGHSH and CDR2 is LQKENI in the germline V gene. Here the CDR3 reads CASSRGAWETQYF. The CDR3, as DNA: TGTGCCAGCTCACGGGGGGCTTGGGAGACCCAGTACTTC. Combining the CDR3 with reference TRBV18 and TRBJ2-5 gives the whole variable domain NAGVMQNPRHLVRRRGQEARLRCSPMKGHSHVYWYRQLPEEGLKFMVYLQKENIIDESGMPKERFSAEFPKEGPSILRIQQVVRGDSAAYFCASSRGAWETQYFGPGTRLLVL.